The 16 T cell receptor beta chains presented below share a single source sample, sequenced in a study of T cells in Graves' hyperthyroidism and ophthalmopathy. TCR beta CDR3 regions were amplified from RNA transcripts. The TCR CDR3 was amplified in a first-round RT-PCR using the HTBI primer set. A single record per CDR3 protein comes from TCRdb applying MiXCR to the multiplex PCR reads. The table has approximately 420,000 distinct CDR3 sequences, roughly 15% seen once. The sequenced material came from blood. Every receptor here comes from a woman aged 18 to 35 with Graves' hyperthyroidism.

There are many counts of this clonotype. The DNA of the CDR3 is TGTGCCAGCAGCTCCGGGACAGGGTGGGATGAGCAGTTCTTC. This translates into CASSSGTGWDEQFF. This chain connects TRBV11-3 to TRBJ2-1; 9 bases agree with TRBD1. V dropped 4 bases and J dropped 8; count of bases not matched to a gene: 6. The germline V gene has CDR1 SGHNT and CDR2 YENEEA. The CDR3 consists of 14 residues.

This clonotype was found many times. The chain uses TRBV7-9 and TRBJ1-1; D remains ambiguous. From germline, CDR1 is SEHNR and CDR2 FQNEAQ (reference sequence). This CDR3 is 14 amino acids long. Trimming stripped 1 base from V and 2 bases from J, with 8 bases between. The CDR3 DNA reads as TGTGCCAGCAGCTTAGAATTGACCAACACTGAAGCTTTCTTT. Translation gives CASSLELTNTEAFF.

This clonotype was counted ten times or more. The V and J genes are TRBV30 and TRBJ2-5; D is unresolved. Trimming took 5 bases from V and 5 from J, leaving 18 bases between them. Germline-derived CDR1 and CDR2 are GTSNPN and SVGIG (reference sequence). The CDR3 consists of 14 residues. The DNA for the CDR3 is TGTGCCTGGGTCGCGATAGGGAAGGAGGAGACCCAGTACTTC. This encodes CAWVAIGKEETQYF.

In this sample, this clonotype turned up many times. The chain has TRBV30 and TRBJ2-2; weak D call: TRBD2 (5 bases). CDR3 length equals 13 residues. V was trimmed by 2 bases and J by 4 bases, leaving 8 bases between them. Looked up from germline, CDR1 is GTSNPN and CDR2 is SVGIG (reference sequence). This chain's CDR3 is CAWSTGVTGELFF. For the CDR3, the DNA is TGTGCCTGGAGTACCGGGGTCACCGGGGAGCTGTTTTTT.

The CDR3 DNA is TGTGCCAGCAGTTCCGGACTAGCGGGAGCTAGCACCGGGGAGCTGTTTTTT. Amino acid sequence: CASSSGLAGASTGELFF. This chain joins TRBV6-2 or TRBV6-3 and TRBJ2-2, with 13 bases aligning to TRBD2. The CDR3 covers 17 residues. The junction had 6 bases not matched to a gene; V was cut back by 4 bases and J by 4 bases. CDR1 MNHEY and CDR2 SVGEGT come from the germline V gene.

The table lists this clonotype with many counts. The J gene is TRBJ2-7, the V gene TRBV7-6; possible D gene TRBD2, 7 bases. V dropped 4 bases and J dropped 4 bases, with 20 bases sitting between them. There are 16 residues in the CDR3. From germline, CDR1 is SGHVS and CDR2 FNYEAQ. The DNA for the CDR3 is TGTGCCAGCAGCTGGGAGGGGGGACCAACACAATACGAGCAGTACTTC. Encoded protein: CASSWEGGPTQYEQYF.

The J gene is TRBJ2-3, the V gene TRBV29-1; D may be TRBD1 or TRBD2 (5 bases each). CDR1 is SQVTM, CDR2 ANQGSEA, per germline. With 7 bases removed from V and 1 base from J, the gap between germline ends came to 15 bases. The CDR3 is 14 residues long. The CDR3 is CSAPELGGTDTQYF. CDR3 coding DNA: TGCAGCGCCCCAGAACTAGGGGGCACAGATACGCAGTATTTT.

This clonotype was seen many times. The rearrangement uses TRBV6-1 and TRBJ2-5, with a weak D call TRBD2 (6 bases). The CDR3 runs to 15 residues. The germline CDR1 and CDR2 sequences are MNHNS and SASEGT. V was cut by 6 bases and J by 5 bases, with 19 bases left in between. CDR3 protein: CASRTTRKLRETQYF. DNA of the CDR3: TGTGCCAGCAGGACGACTAGGAAATTGCGGGAGACCCAGTACTTC.

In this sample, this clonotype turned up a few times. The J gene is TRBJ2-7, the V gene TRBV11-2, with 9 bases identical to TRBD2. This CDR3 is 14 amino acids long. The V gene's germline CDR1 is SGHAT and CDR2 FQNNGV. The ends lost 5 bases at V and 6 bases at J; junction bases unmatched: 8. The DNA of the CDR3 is TGTGCCAGCAGCACCGGGGGCGGGAGGGTCGAGCAGTACTTC. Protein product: CASSTGGGRVEQYF. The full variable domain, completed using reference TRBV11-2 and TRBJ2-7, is EAGVAQSPRYKIIEKRQSVAFWCNPISGHATLYWYQQILGQGPKLLIQFQNNGVVDDSQLPKDRFSAERLKGVDSTLKIQPAKLEDSAVYLCASSTGGGRVEQYFGPGTRLTVT.

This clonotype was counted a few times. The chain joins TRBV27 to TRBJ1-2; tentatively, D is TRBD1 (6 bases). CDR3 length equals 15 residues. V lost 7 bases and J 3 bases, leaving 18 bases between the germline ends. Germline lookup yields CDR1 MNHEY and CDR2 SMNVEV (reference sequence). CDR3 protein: CASTPRGGGYYGYTF. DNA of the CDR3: TGTGCCAGCACCCCTAGAGGGGGTGGATACTATGGCTACACCTTC.

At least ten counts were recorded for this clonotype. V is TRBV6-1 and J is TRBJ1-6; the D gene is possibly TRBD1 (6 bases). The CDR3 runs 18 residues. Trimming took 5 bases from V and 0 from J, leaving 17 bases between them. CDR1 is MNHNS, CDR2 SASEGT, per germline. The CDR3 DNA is TGTGCCAGCAGTTTTTCCCGACAGGCGGTCTCCTATAATTCACCCCTCCACTTT. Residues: CASSFSRQAVSYNSPLHF.

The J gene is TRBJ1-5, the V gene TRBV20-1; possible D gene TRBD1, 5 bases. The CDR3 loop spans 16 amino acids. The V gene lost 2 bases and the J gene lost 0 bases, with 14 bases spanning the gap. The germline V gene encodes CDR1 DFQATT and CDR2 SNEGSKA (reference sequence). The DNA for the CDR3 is TGCAGTGCTAGACCCCTTTTCAGGGATAGCAATCAGCCCCAGCATTTT. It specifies CSARPLFRDSNQPQHF.

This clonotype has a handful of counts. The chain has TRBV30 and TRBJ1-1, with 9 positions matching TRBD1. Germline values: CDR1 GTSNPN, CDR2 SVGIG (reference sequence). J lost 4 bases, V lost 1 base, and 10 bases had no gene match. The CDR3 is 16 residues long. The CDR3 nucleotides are TGTGCCTGGAGTGAAGGACAGGGGTTCGGGAGCACTGAAGCTTTCTTT. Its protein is CAWSEGQGFGSTEAFF.

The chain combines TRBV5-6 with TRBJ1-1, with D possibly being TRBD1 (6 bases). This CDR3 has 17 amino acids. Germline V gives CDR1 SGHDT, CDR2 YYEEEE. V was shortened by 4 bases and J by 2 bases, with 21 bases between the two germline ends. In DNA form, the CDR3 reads TGTGCCAGCAGCCAGAACCCCACCGGGACAAAAAACACTGAAGCTTTCTTT. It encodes CASSQNPTGTKNTEAFF.

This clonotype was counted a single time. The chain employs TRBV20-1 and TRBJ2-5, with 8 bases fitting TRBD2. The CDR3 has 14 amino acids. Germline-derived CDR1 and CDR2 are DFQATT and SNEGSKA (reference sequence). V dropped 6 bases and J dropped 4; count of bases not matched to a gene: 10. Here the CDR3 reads CSALPGLAGETQYF. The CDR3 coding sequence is TGCAGTGCCCTACCCGGGCTAGCGGGAGAGACCCAGTACTTC.

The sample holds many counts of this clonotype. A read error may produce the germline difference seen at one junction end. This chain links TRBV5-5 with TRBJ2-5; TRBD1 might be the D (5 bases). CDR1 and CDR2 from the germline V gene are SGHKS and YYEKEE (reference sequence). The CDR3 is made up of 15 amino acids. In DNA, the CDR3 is TGTGCCAGCAGTTTGGGGCTGGTTCAGAGCGAGACCCAGTACTTC. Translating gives CASSLGLVQSETQYF.